The rows below give T cell receptor beta chains drawn from one sample of a study of T cell changes during pregnancy in multiple sclerosis. Repertoires were generated with immunoSEQ multiplex PCR, while TCRdb's copy carries only in-frame clones and drops some. The data show about 47,000 clones, roughly 92% seen once. The sample here was peripheral blood, taken after pregnancy. The receptors stem from a female donor with multiple sclerosis, enrolled in a pregnancy study. Both conserved end residues are part of each CDR3. The D gene is left open where the match is weak. Only some rows state a clone size, as once, few, many or a class for expanded clones.

abundance	d_gene	v_gene	j_gene	CDR3aa	CDR3nt
NA	NA	TRBV27	TRBJ1-1	CASSAGAYTEAFF	TGTGCCAGCAGTGCCGGTGCGTACACTGAAGCTTTCTTT
NA	TRBD2	TRBV29-1	TRBJ2-7	CSVEGGLAGEQYF	TGCAGCGTTGAGGGAGGACTAGCGGGGGAGCAGTACTTC
once	NA	TRBV11-1	TRBJ1-2	CASSADSTLYGYTF	TGTGCCAGCAGCGCTGACAGTACCTTGTATGGCTACACCTTC
NA	TRBD2	TRBV6-4	TRBJ2-3	CASSEATSGGADTQYF	TGTGCCAGCAGCGAAGCGACTAGCGGGGGAGCAGATACGCAGTATTTT
NA	TRBD1	TRBV15	TRBJ1-5	CATSLGQDYQPQHF	TGTGCCACCAGCCTCGGACAGGACTATCAGCCCCAGCATTTT
NA	NA	TRBV30	TRBJ2-3	CAWSVGVLAIGWDTQYF	TGTGCCTGGAGTGTAGGAGTGTTGGCCATCGGTTGGGATACGCAGTATTTT
NA	NA	TRBV2	TRBJ1-5	CASSEPGVGQPQHF	TGTGCCAGCAGTGAGCCAGGGGTTGGTCAGCCCCAGCATTTT
NA	TRBD1	TRBV29-1	TRBJ2-3	CSVVRQGATDTQYF	TGCAGCGTTGTCAGGCAGGGGGCCACAGATACGCAGTATTTT
NA	NA	TRBV9	TRBJ1-3	CASSSREGRNTIYF	TGTGCCAGCAGCTCAAGGGAGGGGCGGAACACCATATATTTT
NA	NA	TRBV14	TRBJ1-2	CASSGWTAVEGYTF	TGTGCCAGCAGCGGTTGGACAGCTGTAGAAGGCTACACCTTC
NA	NA	TRBV4-1	TRBJ1-1	CASSLGQDTEAFF	TGCGCCAGCAGCCTAGGCCAGGACACTGAAGCTTTCTTT
NA	TRBD1	TRBV5-6	TRBJ2-2	CASSLWTGVPGELFF	TGTGCCAGCAGCTTATGGACAGGGGTTCCCGGGGAGCTGTTTTTT
NA	TRBD1	TRBV5-4	TRBJ2-1	CASGLKTGGYNEQFF	TGTGCCAGCGGTTTGAAGACAGGGGGTTACAATGAGCAGTTCTTC
NA	NA	TRBV19	TRBJ2-5	CASSIQETQYF	TGTGCCAGTAGTATTCAGGAGACCCAGTACTTC
NA	TRBD2	TRBV7-9	TRBJ2-7	CASSTEGPGTSGGFYEQYF	TGTGCCAGCAGCACAGAGGGTCCCGGGACTAGCGGGGGGTTCTACGAGCAGTACTTC
NA	TRBD2	TRBV7-8	TRBJ2-1	CASSLGVLAGGNEQFF	TGTGCCAGCAGCTTAGGGGTACTAGCGGGGGGCAATGAGCAGTTCTTC
NA	TRBD2	TRBV7-2	TRBJ2-3	CASNPGGGGGTDTQYF	TGTGCCAGCAACCCCGGGGGCGGGGGGGGCACAGATACGCAGTATTTT
once	NA	TRBV5-4	TRBJ1-4	CASSLAVGGQGSEKLFF	TGTGCCAGCAGCTTGGCTGTAGGTGGGCAGGGAAGCGAAAAACTGTTTTTT
NA	TRBD2	TRBV10-2	TRBJ2-5	CASRKLAGAEYQETQYF	TGCGCCAGCAGAAAACTAGCGGGGGCCGAGTACCAAGAGACCCAGTACTTC
NA	NA	TRBV7-3	TRBJ2-2	CASSLQGTPNTGELFF	TGTGCCAGCAGCCTACAGGGAACTCCGAACACCGGGGAGCTGTTTTTT
once	NA	TRBV18	TRBJ1-5	CASSPFSVSGELGQPQHF	TGTGCCAGCTCACCTTTTAGCGTATCAGGGGAGCTCGGTCAGCCCCAGCATTTT
NA	TRBD1	TRBV5-1	TRBJ2-7	CASSIDRGAYEQYF	TGCGCCAGCAGCATAGACAGGGGGGCCTACGAGCAGTACTTC
few	TRBD1	TRBV28	TRBJ1-2	CASIMAAQGGYGYTF	TGTGCCAGCATCATGGCGGCCCAGGGGGGCTATGGCTACACCTTC
NA	TRBD2	TRBV10-3	TRBJ2-1	CAITWTSDRNEQFF	TGTGCCATCACTTGGACTAGCGATCGCAATGAGCAGTTCTTC
NA	NA	TRBV6-5	TRBJ2-7	CASSIQGGSYEQYF	TGTGCCAGCAGTATCCAGGGGGGATCCTACGAGCAGTACTTC
few	TRBD1	TRBV27	TRBJ1-5	CASTLRQGRNQPQHF	TGTGCCAGCACTTTAAGACAGGGGCGCAATCAGCCCCAGCATTTT
NA	NA	TRBV5-3	TRBJ2-7	CARISWGSTGSYEQYF	TGTGCCAGAATTTCCTGGGGGTCGACAGGCTCCTACGAGCAGTACTTC